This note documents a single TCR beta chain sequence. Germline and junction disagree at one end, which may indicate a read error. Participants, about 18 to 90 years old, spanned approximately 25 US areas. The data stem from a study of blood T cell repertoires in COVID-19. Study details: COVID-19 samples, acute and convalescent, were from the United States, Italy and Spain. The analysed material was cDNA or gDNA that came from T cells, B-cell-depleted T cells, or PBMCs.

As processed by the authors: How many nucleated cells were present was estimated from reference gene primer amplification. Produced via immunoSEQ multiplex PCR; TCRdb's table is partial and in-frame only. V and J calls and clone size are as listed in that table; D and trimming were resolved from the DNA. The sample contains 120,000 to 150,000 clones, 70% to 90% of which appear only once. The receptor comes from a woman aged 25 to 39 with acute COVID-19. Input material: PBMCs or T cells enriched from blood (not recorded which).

The CDR3 reads CASSPQPTGEETQYF. CDR3 in DNA: TGTGCTAGCAGCCCCCAGCCGACAGGGGAAGAGACCCAGTACTTC. The chain is built from TRBV7-7 and TRBJ2-5; 8 nucleotides agree with TRBD1. Germline lookup yields CDR1 SSHAT and CDR2 FNYEAQ (reference sequence). The CDR3 totals 15 residues.